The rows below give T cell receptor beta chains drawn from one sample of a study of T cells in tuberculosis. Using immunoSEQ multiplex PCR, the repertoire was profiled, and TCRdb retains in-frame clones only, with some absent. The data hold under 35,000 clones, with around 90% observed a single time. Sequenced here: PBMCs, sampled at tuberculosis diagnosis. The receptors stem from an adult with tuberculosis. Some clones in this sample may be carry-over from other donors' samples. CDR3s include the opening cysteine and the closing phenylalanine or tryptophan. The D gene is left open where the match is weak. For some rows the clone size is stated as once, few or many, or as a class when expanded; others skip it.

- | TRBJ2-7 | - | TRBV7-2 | CASRDRGSYEQYF | TGTGCCAGCAGGGACAGAGGCTCCTACGAGCAGTACTTC
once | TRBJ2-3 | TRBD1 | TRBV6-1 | CASSLDRVRADTQYF | TGTGCCAGCAGCCTCGACAGGGTGCGGGCAGATACGCAGTATTTT
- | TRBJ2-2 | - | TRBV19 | CASRNRALGELFF | TGTGCCAGTAGAAACAGGGCCCTAGGGGAGCTGTTTTTT
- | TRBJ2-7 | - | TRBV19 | CATSEGLSYEQYF | TGTGCCACCTCCGAGGGTCTATCCTACGAGCAGTACTTC
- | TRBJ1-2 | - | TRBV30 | CAWTTGPAGGYTF | TGTGCCTGGACCACGGGCCCAGCGGGAGGCTACACCTTC
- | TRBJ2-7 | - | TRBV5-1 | CASTPTGPEYEQYF | TGCGCCAGCACTCCGACAGGTCCGGAGTACGAGCAGTACTTC
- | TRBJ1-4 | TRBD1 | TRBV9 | CASSATRGLGEKLFF | TGTGCCAGCAGCGCCACCAGGGGGCTAGGAGAAAAACTGTTTTTT
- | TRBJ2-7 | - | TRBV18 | CASSPPGQGSYEQYF | TGTGCCAGCTCACCACCGGGGCAGGGGTCCTACGAGCAGTACTTC
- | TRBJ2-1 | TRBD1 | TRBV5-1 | CASSTGQGNEQFF | TGCGCCAGCAGCACGGGACAGGGTAATGAGCAGTTCTTC
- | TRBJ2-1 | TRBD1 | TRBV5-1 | CASSLVLGQGLLVDEQFF | TGCGCCAGCAGCTTGGTACTTGGACAGGGCTTATTGGTCGATGAGCAGTTCTTC
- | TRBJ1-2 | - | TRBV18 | CASSPLQGQDGYTF | TGTGCCAGCTCACCACTCCAGGGTCAGGATGGCTACACCTTC
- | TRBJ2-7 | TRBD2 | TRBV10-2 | CASSALLAGELNF | TGCGCCAGCAGTGCTCTCCTGGCGGGGGAGCTTAACTTC
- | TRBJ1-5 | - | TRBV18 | CASSPNSYSNQPQHF | TGTGCCAGCTCACCAAACAGCTATAGCAATCAGCCCCAGCATTTT
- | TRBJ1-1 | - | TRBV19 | CASSIGWEIPEAFF | TGTGCCAGTAGTATAGGCTGGGAGATACCTGAAGCTTTCTTT
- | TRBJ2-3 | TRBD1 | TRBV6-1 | CASSGNRGLTDTQYF | TGTGCCAGCAGTGGTAACAGGGGTCTGACAGATACGCAGTATTTT
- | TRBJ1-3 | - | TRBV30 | CAWVDINGNTIYF | TGTGCCTGGGTGGACATTAACGGAAACACCATATATTTT